This T cell receptor (delta chain) was sequenced for a study of Vδ1+ human thymocytes. Regarding the study as a whole: Highly polyclonal TRG and TRD repertoires with Gaussian CDR3 length distributions appeared in thymus. Despite high sort purity, roughly 21% of thymic T cell receptor delta sequences were Vdelta2.

This clone turned up a few times. Its antigen is as yet unknown. V gave up 0 bases and J gave up 0 bases; unmatched junction bases: 27. The CDR3 spans 24 residues. Germline CDR1 is TSWWSYY and CDR2 is QGS. Extracted RNA was reverse transcribed into cDNA. CDR3 amplicons came from multiplex PCR with pooled V-gene forward and constant-region reverse primers. TCRdb reprocessed the multiplex PCR reads using CATT. The sample yields 54,000 or so delta-chain clones, 15% to 20% seen once. After alphabeta T cell depletion, CD3+ Vdelta1+ Vdelta2- thymocytes were sorted. Material for sequencing was Vdelta1+ gamma-delta thymocytes from the thymus. Subset specified: FACS-sorted CD3+ TCRalphabeta- TCRVdelta1+ TCRVdelta2- thymocytes. This receptor was identified in a boy under two years old who had congenital heart surgery. The gene calls are TRDV1 and TRDJ1; 8 bases line up with TRDD3. CDR3 nucleotides: TGTGCTCTTGGGGAACTGGGTGTGGCCTTCCCCAACGACTGGGGGTCCCCGTACACCGATAAACTCATCTTT. Encoded protein: CALGELGVAFPNDWGSPYTDKLIF.